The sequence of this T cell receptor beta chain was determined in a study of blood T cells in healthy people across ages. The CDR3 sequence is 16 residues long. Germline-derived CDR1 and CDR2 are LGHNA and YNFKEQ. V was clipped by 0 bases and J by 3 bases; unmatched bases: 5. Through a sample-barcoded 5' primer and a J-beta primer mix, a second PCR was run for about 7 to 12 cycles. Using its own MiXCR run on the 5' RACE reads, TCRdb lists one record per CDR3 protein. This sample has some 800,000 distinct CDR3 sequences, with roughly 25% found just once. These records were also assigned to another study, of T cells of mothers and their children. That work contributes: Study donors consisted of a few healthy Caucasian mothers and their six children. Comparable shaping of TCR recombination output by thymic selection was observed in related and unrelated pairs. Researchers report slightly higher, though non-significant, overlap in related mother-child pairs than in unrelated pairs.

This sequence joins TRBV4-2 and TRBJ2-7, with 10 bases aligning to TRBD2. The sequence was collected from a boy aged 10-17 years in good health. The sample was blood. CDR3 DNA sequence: TGTGCCAGCAGCCAAGAAATCGGGACTAGCGACTACGAGCAGTACTTC. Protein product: CASSQEIGTSDYEQYF.